Described below is a single T cell receptor (beta chain) sequence and its context. Its cognate antigen is unknown. These data come from a study of cytomegalovirus exposure and HLA in healthy donors. Study-level points and caveats: The study recorded over 150 TCR beta chains that were cytomegalovirus-associated.

There are 15 residues in the CDR3. Per germline, CDR1 SGHRS and CDR2 YFSETQ. With V trimmed by 4 bases and J by 1 base, 4 bases remained unmatched. PCR employed 60 Vbeta and 13 Jbeta primers. The repertoire was sequenced with immunoSEQ multiplex PCR; TCRdb's copy has only in-frame clones and lacks some. The sample yields about 160,000 clones, roughly 80% seen once. The chain uses TRBV5-1 and TRBJ2-1, with 8 bases fitting TRBD1. This sequence originates from a woman aged 30 to 39 in good health and CMV-seronegative. The sequenced sample consisted of PBMCs. The CDR3 DNA reads TGCGCCAGCAGCAAAGGACAGGGATCCTACAATGAGCAGTTCTTC. It yields the protein CASSKGQGSYNEQFF. The entire variable domain, with the rest obtained from reference TRBV5-1 and TRBJ2-1, is as follows: KAGVTQTPRYLIKTRGQQVTLSCSPISGHRSVSWYQQTPGQGLQFLFEYFSETQRNKGNFPGRFSGRQFSNSRSEMNVSTLELGDSALYLCASSKGQGSYNEQFFGPGTRLTVL.